Below, one T cell receptor beta chain is given with its context. As yet, its antigen is unknown. Germline assignment: CDR1 SGHNT and CDR2 YYREEE (reference sequence). The CDR3 length is 14 residues. Trimming stripped 0 bases from V and 1 base from J, with 7 bases between. This record comes from a study of a mutant IDH1 vaccine in newly diagnosed glioma. Looking at the study overall: Once 4-6 weeks had passed after radiotherapy alone, vaccination started, or it started with temozolomide cycles. Averaging around 42 years of age, treated patients were approximately 62% male and approximately 40% female. Visits designated V12 and V13 were conducted at weeks 35 and 47, respectively.

TCRdb keeps only in-frame clones here, not all; method: immunoSEQ multiplex PCR. The data show some 13,000 clones, around three quarters seen once. This sample's time point: week 47, end of study. Each dose delivered 300 ug of mutant IDH1 20-mer peptide subcutaneously with imiquimod. Donors harbored newly found WHO grade 3 or 4 IDH1-mutant, ATRX-lost astrocytomas. This sample comprised PBMCs, obtained from a glioma patient whose treatment included an IDH1 peptide vaccine. The sequence was collected from a woman in her thirties or forties with glioma. J is TRBJ1-1 and V is TRBV5-4; D is undetermined. The CDR3 reads CASSLGSRNTEAFF. The CDR3 DNA reads as TGTGCCAGCAGCTTGGGATCGAGGAACACTGAAGCTTTCTTT.